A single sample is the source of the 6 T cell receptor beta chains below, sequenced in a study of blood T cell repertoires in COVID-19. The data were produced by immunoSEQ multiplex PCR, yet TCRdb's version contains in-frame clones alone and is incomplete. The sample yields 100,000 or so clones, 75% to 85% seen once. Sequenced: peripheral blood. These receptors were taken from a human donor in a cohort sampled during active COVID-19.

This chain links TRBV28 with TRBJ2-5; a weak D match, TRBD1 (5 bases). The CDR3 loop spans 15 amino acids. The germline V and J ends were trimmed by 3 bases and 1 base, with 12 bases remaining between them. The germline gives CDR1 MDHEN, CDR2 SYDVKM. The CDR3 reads CASSLTQGSQETQYF. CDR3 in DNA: TGTGCCAGCAGTTTGACCCAGGGCAGCCAAGAGACCCAGTACTTC.

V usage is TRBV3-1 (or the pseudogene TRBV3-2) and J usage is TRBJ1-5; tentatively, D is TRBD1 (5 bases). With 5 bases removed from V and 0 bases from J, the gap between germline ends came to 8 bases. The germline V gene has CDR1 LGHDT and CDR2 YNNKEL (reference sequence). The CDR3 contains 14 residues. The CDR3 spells CASSDSYSNQPQHF. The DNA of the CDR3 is TGTGCCAGCAGCGACAGCTATAGCAATCAGCCCCAGCATTTT.

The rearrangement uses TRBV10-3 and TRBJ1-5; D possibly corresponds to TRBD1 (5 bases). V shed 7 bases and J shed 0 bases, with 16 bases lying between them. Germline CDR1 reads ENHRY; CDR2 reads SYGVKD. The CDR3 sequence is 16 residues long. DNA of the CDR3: TGTGCCATCAAGGGGTCCAGGGAATATAGCAATCAGCCCCAGCATTTT. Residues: CAIKGSREYSNQPQHF.

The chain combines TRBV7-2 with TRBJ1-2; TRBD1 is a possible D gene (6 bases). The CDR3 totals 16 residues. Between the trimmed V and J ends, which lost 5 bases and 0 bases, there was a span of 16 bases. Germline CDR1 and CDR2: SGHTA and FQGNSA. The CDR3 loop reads CASSLQGTQANYGYTF. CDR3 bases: TGTGCCAGCAGCCTACAGGGTACACAAGCTAACTATGGCTACACCTTC. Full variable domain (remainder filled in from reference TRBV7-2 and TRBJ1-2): GAGVSQSPSNKVTEKGKDVELRCDPISGHTALYWYRQSLGQGLEFLIYFQGNSAPDKSGLPSDRFSAERTGGSVSTLTIQRTQQEDSAVYLCASSLQGTQANYGYTFGSGTRLTVV.

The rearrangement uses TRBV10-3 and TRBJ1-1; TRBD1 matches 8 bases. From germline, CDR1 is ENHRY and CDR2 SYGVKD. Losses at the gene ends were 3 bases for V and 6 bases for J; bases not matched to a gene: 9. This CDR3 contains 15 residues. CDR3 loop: CAISDPGQGLSEAFF. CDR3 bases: TGTGCCATCAGTGACCCTGGACAGGGATTGTCTGAAGCTTTCTTT.

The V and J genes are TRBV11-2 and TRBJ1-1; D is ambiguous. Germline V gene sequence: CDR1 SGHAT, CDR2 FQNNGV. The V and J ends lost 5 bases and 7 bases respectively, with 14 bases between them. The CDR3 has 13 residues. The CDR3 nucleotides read TGTGCCAGCAGCCTCGGAGGGCTGGGTGAAGCTTTCTTT. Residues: CASSLGGLGEAFF.